Following are 20 T cell receptor beta chains from one sample sequenced in a study of post-analysis software for immune sequencing data (dated by TCRdb to the mid-2010s). The antigens these receptors bind are not known. General study outcomes and caveats: Significantly higher frequencies in patients than in controls were found for a handful of TRBV segments, including TRBV5-6, TRBV5-1 and TRBV20-1.

The method was PCR. The sequencer was an Illumina HiSeq 2500. To reduce PCR and sequencing biases, unique molecular identifiers were built into the TCR beta cDNA libraries. The public reads were run again by TCRdb, first through fastp at Q25 and then through MiXCR, and only productive beta chains were kept. For every CDR3 protein sequence, its rows merge into one entry that carries the most common genes and DNA. In this sample the table shows about 810,000 distinct CDR3 sequences, under 70% of which occur a single time. The ten largest clones capture about 4.5% of the sample. The sequenced material came from blood. These TCRs come from a girl aged 10-17 years with multiple sclerosis.

The CDR3 DNA is TGTGCCAGCAGCTTAGCGGGGCAGCGCTACGAGCAGTACTTC. This translates into CASSLAGQRYEQYF. The chain employs TRBV7-9 and TRBJ2-7, with D maybe TRBD1 (5 bases). CDR3 length: 14 amino acids. Germline V gene data show CDR1 as SEHNR and CDR2 as FQNEAQ (reference sequence). V lost 0 bases and J lost 3, with 9 bases in between. The whole variable domain, remainder taken from reference TRBV7-9 and TRBJ2-7, is DTGVSQNPRHKITKRGQNVTFRCDPISEHNRLYWYRQTLGQGPEFLTYFQNEAQLEKSRLLSDRFSAERPKGSFSTLEIQRTEQGDSAMYLCASSLAGQRYEQYFGPGTRLTVT.

The chain uses TRBV2 and TRBJ2-3; the D gene is possibly TRBD2 (5 bases). The germline V gene has CDR1 SNHLY and CDR2 FYNNEI. The CDR3 is 14 amino acids. Trimming removed 9 bases from V and 3 bases from J, with 16 bases in between. CDR3 sequence (DNA): TGTGCCAGTGTTGGACTGGTTGTGACAGATACGCAGTATTTT. Translated, it gives CASVGLVVTDTQYF. Full variable domain (outside the CDR3, taken from reference TRBV2 and TRBJ2-3): EPEVTQTPSHQVTQMGQEVILRCVPISNHLYFYWYRQILGQKVEFLVSFYNNEISEKSEIFDDQFSVERPDGSNFTLKIRSTKLEDSAMYFCASVGLVVTDTQYFGPGTRLTVL.

This sequence joins TRBV29-1 and TRBJ1-2, with unresolved D. The CDR3 is 13 amino acids. Between the trimmed V and J ends, which lost 8 bases and 0 bases, there was a span of 13 bases. CDR1 and CDR2 from the germline V gene are SQVTM and ANQGSEA. In nucleotides, the CDR3 is TGCAGCACAAATAGGGAAGCTAACTATGGCTACACCTTC. It translates to CSTNREANYGYTF.

In its sample, this clonotype was seen once. This chain joins TRBV4-1 and TRBJ2-5, with 7 bases fitting TRBD1. The CDR3 has 14 residues. Germline-derived CDR1 and CDR2 are MGHRA and YSYEKL. V dropped 5 bases and J dropped 5; count of bases not matched to a gene: 8. The CDR3 protein is CASSTRQGIETQYF. The CDR3 nucleotides are TGCGCCAGCAGCACCCGACAGGGTATTGAGACCCAGTACTTC.

This chain links TRBV29-1 with TRBJ2-7; D uncertain. V dropped 4 bases and J dropped 11 bases, with 12 bases sitting between them. Germline V CDR1 and CDR2: SQVTM, ANQGSEA. This CDR3 contains 10 residues. CDR3 coding DNA: TGCAGCGTTGTCGGTGACAAAAAGTACTTC. Amino acids: CSVVGDKKYF.

CDR3 nucleotide sequence: TGCGCCAGCAGTAGACCGGGACAGGGGCCCTACAATGAGCAGTTCTTC. Translating gives CASSRPGQGPYNEQFF. The chain employs TRBV5-1 and TRBJ2-1; 10 bases match TRBD1. This CDR3 contains 16 residues. Germline V lookup: CDR1 SGHRS, CDR2 YFSETQ. V shed 5 bases and J 2 bases; nucleotides not matched to a gene: 7.

The chain carries TRBV11-2 and TRBJ2-5; D is unclear. The J call is uncertain, as TRBJ2-7 better fits the DNA end. Germline V gene lookup returns CDR1 SGHAT and CDR2 FQNNGV. The CDR3 covers 15 residues. The CDR3 spells CASSQPRVRGYEQYF. As DNA, the CDR3 is TGTGCCAGCAGCCAACCTAGGGTAAGAGGCTACGAGCAGTACTTC.

In the case of this clonotype: A much more abundant neighbour one base away suggests this may be a read error. The V and J genes are TRBV29-1 and TRBJ2-7; D gene ambiguous. CDR1 and CDR2 (germline): SQVTM, ANQGSEA. The CDR3 is made up of 12 amino acids. V was trimmed by 5 bases and J by 4 bases, leaving 12 bases between them. The chain's CDR3 is CSVSHSKYEQYF. For the CDR3, the DNA is TGCAGCGTTTCTCACTCGAAGTACGAGCAGTACTTC.

The V gene is TRBV27, the J gene TRBJ2-3; tentatively, D is TRBD2 (8 bases). Germline CDR1 MNHEY, CDR2 SMNVEV (reference sequence). The CDR3 is 17 amino acids. The germline V and J ends were trimmed by 3 bases and 4 bases, with 20 bases remaining between them. CDR3 coding DNA: TGTGCCAGCAGTTTCCGCCCCCCGGGAGGGACAGCAGATACGCAGTATTTT. Its protein is CASSFRPPGGTADTQYF.

This clonotype was seen a few times. This chain connects TRBV27 to TRBJ1-2; D possibly corresponds to TRBD1 (5 bases). In germline, CDR1 is MNHEY, CDR2 SMNVEV (reference sequence). The CDR3 is 16 amino acids. V gave up 6 bases and J gave up 2 bases, with 19 bases separating them. Here the CDR3 reads CASSYVRDGGNYGYTF. The CDR3 bases are TGTGCCAGCAGCTACGTCCGGGACGGAGGCAACTATGGCTACACCTTC.

This rearrangement joins TRBV5-1 to TRBJ2-3; D might be TRBD2 (6 bases). V gave up 3 bases and J gave up 6 bases, with 20 bases separating them. Germline V lookup: CDR1 SGHRS, CDR2 YFSETQ. This CDR3 has 16 amino acids. The CDR3 loop reads CASSYQPGLATDTQYF. The CDR3 nucleotides are TGCGCCAGCAGCTACCAACCCGGGCTAGCGACGGATACGCAGTATTTT.

V and J are TRBV25-1 and TRBJ2-4; 9 bases are a match to TRBD1. V was pared by 4 bases and J by 3 bases, with 7 bases of the junction left unmatched. The CDR3 extends over 16 amino acids. Germline V gene lookup returns CDR1 MGHDK and CDR2 SYGVNS. CDR3 loop: CASSGTGGAGKNIQYF. The CDR3 DNA reads as TGTGCCAGCAGTGGCACAGGGGGCGCGGGCAAAAACATTCAGTACTTC.

This clonotype was observed at least ten times. V gene TRBV7-2 combines with J gene TRBJ2-7; 10 bases map to TRBD1. The germline V gene has CDR1 SGHTA and CDR2 FQGNSA. The CDR3 consists of 14 residues. Germline trimming cut 4 bases from V and 1 base from J; bases unmatched to any gene: 1. The CDR3 DNA reads TGTGCCAGCAGCTGGGACAGGGGTTCCTACGAGCAGTACTTC. Protein: CASSWDRGSYEQYF.

The rearrangement links TRBV7-9 to TRBJ2-3; TRBD2 matches at 7 bases. Per germline, CDR1 SEHNR and CDR2 FQNEAQ (reference sequence). The CDR3 is 16 amino acids. V gave up 2 bases and J gave up 1 base; unmatched junction bases: 6. The CDR3 nucleotides read TGTGCCAGCAGCTTAACGGGAAGCGGGGGCACAGATACGCAGTATTTT. Amino acids: CASSLTGSGGTDTQYF.

This chain links TRBV10-3 with TRBJ2-4; possible D gene TRBD1, 6 bases. This CDR3 comprises 16 residues. Trimming pared 7 bases from V and 13 bases from J, leaving 29 bases between. Germline assignment: CDR1 ENHRY and CDR2 SYGVKD. The CDR3 sequence: CAITDNRDTQSGEQYF. The DNA for the CDR3 is TGTGCCATCACTGATAACCGGGACACCCAAAGTGGAGAGCAGTACTTC.

This clonotype was seen a handful of times. The gene calls are TRBV20-1 and TRBJ2-7; 13 bases are a match to TRBD2. Losses at the gene ends were 6 bases for V and 2 bases for J; bases not matched to a gene: 4. From germline, CDR1 is DFQATT and CDR2 SNEGSKA (reference sequence). The CDR3 sequence is 14 residues long. CDR3: CSANGLAGAYEQYF. The CDR3 DNA reads as TGCAGTGCGAACGGACTAGCGGGAGCCTACGAGCAGTACTTC.

The V call is TRBV6-4, the J call TRBJ2-1, with D possibly matching TRBD2 (6 bases). V lost 6 bases and J 3 bases, leaving 15 bases between the germline ends. This CDR3 is 15 amino acids long. Per the germline V gene, CDR1 is MRHNA and CDR2 is SNTAGT. CDR3 coding DNA: TGTGCCAGCAGCAACGGGAGTCTAATCTACAATGAGCAGTTCTTC. Translated, it gives CASSNGSLIYNEQFF.

This clonotype was recorded a few times. The rearrangement uses TRBV29-1 and TRBJ2-1; D is tentatively TRBD1 or TRBD2 (5 bases each). Germline V gene sequence: CDR1 SQVTM, CDR2 ANQGSEA. V lost 7 bases and J lost 2, with 15 bases in between. This CDR3 spans 14 amino acids. The DNA of the CDR3 is TGCAGCGCCCCGAGGGGCGCTCCCTACAATGAGCAGTTCTTC. The encoded protein is CSAPRGAPYNEQFF.

This clonotype was recorded many times. V usage is TRBV29-1 and J usage is TRBJ2-7; D is ambiguous. The germline V and J ends were trimmed by 7 bases and 0 bases, with 16 bases remaining between them. CDR1 is SQVTM and CDR2 is ANQGSEA in the germline V gene. The CDR3 spans 14 residues. CDR3 sequence (DNA): TGCAGCGCAAAAGGCGGCTCCAGCTCCTACGAGCAGTACTTC. As protein: CSAKGGSSSYEQYF.

J is TRBJ2-7 and V is TRBV27; TRBD2 agrees at 8 bases. The CDR3 totals 15 residues. The V gene's germline CDR1 is MNHEY and CDR2 SMNVEV (reference sequence). Trimming removed 6 bases from V and 4 bases from J; junction bases left unmatched: 11. The CDR3, as DNA: TGTGCCAGCAGCCGACGAAGCGGGAGTGGGTACGAGCAGTACTTC. Its translation is CASSRRSGSGYEQYF.